Described below is a single T cell receptor beta chain sequence and its context. The antigen it binds to is not known. Base qualities are not at hand, and no much larger clone is one base apart. The data were obtained in a study of blood T cell repertoires in COVID-19 (TCRdb year 2020). About the investigation overall: Samples from collaborators originated in the United States, Italy and Spain and spanned both the acute and convalescent phases of COVID-19. The prospective study material was composed of cDNA or gDNA derived from T cells, B-cell-depleted T cells, or PBMCs. Subjects who had been exposed to COVID-19, were actively infected with it, or had recovered from it provided the deeply sampled blood TCRbeta repertoires that made up the dataset. The repertoires were released in a freely available public database intended as a resource for research on the immune response to SARS-CoV-2. The samples were drawn from the first 160 participants of the ongoing ImmuneRACE study and from 1,254 subjects provided by 6 global collaborators. Sample metadata almost always included a de-identified subject ID, COVID-19 status, age in years and sex. Where available, HLA class I and class II types were taken from metadata supplied by the sample provider and were not determined by assay-based typing.

The immunoSEQ Assay, a bias-controlled multiplex PCR, was used to amplify TCRbeta CDR3 regions from genomic DNA. The authors' pipeline ran thus. The number of nucleated cells in each sample was estimated from the amplification of reference gene primers within the assay. To quantify the absolute abundance of each unique TCRbeta CDR3 rearrangement, sequence reads were collapsed and filtered. For each sample, productive Simpson clonality was calculated by taking the square root of Simpson's diversity index across productive rearrangements. What TCRdb holds here is the immuneACCESS table cut down to in-frame rearrangements. Part of the clones is not present; checked against another copy, under half of the missing clones reflect an unresolved V gene, and the others are unexplained. V and J calls and clone size are given by that table; D and trimming were obtained from the DNA. Present in this sample are a few hundred thousand clones, 88% of which were seen just once. The ten largest make up 0.9% to 1.5% of the sample.

Participants in the prospective study were enrolled through a virtual design, were aged 18 to 89 years, and lived in approximately 25 United States geographic areas. To assign participants to cohorts, the prospective study relied on clinical history that participants themselves reported in a screening survey and a study questionnaire. Recovered participants in ImmuneRACE Cohort 3 were defined by two consecutive negative NP/OP PCR tests, clearance by a healthcare professional, or resolution of symptoms. In the prospective study, whole blood, serum and a nasopharyngeal or oropharyngeal swab were collected from each participant by mobile phlebotomists. Additional blood draws and questionnaires over a 2-month period could optionally be provided by prospective study participants. Blood samples from the prospective study were shipped frozen or at room temperature prior to DNA extraction. General conclusions and limits of the study: The quantity of clinical and demographic metadata differed by source and by participant and was supplied without curation.

The CDR3 runs 10 amino acids, cysteine and phenylalanine included. The retained sequence is limited to the CDR3, 30 bases, with the frame set at the first base. The germline V gene (reference sequence) specifies MNHEY as CDR1 and SMNVEV as CDR2. V lost 8 bases and J lost 5 bases; the stretch between them is 6 bases long. The receptor was isolated from a woman aged 18-35 years who had recovered from COVID-19. Recombination joined TRBV27 with TRBJ2-5; the D gene remains uncertain. Sequencing was done on a sample of PBMCs or T cells enriched from blood (not recorded which). The sequenced DNA is TGTGCCAGCGCAAGCGAGACCCAGTACTTC. It translates as CASASETQYF.